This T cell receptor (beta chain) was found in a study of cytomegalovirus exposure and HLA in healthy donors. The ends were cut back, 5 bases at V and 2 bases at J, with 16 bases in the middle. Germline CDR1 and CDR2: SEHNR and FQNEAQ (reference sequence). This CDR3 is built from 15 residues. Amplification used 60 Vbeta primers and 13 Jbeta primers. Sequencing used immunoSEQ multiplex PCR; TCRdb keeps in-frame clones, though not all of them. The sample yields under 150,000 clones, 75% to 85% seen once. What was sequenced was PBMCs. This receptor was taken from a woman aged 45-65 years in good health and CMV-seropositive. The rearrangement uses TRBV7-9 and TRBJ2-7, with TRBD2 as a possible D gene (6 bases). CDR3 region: CASSAHPRGAYEQYF. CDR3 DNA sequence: TGTGCCAGCAGCGCCCATCCCCGCGGGGCCTACGAGCAGTACTTC.